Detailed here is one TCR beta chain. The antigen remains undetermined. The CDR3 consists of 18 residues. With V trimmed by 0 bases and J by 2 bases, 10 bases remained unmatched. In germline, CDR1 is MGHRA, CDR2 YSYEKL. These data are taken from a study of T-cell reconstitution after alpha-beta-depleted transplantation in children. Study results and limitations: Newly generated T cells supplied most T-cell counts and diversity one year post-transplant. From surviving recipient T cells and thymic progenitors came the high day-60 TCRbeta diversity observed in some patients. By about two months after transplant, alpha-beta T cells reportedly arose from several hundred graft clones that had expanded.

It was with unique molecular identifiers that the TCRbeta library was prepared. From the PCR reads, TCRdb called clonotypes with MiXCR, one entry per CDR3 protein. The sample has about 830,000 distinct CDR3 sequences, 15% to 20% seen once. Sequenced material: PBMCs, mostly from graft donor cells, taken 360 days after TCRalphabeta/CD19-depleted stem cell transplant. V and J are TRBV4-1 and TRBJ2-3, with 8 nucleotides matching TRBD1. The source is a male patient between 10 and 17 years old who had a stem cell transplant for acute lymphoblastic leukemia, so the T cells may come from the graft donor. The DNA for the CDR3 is TGCGCCAGCAGCCAAGATCTGCAGGGGGCTTTTTCCACAGATACGCAGTATTTT. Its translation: CASSQDLQGAFSTDTQYF.